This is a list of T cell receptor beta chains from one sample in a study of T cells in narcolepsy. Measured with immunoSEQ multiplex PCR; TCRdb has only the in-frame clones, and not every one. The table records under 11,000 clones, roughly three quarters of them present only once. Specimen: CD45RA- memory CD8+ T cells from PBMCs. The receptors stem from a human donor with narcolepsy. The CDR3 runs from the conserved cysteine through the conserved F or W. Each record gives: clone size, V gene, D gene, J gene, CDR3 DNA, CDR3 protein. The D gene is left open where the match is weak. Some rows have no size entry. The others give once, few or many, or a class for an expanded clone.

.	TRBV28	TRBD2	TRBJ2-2	TGTGCCAGCAGTTGGACTAGCGGAGCGAACACCGGGGAGCTGTTTTTT	CASSWTSGANTGELFF
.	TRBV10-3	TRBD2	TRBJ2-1	TGTGCCATCAGTTTAGGGGAGGGAGTATACAATGAGCAGTTCTTC	CAISLGEGVYNEQFF
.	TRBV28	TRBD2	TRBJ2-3	TGTGCCAGCAGTTTCCCCCCTGGGGGGGCAGATACGCAGTATTTT	CASSFPPGGADTQYF
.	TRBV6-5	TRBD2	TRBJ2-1	TGTGCCAGCAGCCTAGCGGGAGCTCAGTGGAATGAGCAGTTCTTC	CASSLAGAQWNEQFF
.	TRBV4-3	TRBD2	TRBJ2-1	TGCGCCAGCAGCCAATGGACTAGCCAAAATGAGCAGTTCTTC	CASSQWTSQNEQFF
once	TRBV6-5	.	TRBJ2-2	TGTGCCAGCAGTTCCTCGTGGGCCCCCGGGGAGCTGTTTTTT	CASSSSWAPGELFF
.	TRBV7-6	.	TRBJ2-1	TGTGCCAGCAGCGTAGACGGGTATGAGCAGTTCTTC	CASSVDGYEQFF
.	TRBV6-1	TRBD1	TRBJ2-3	TGTGCCAGCAGCCGGACAGGGGGCAGGACAGATACGCAGTATTTT	CASSRTGGRTDTQYF
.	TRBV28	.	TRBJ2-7	TGTGCCAGCAGTTTAAATGCAGGGGCACCCTCCGAGCAGTACTTC	CASSLNAGAPSEQYF
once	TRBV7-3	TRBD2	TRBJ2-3	TGTGCCAGCAGCTACCTTACGGGAGCGGGAGCGGATACGCAGTATTTT	CASSYLTGAGADTQYF
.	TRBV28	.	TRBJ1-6	TGTGCCAGCAGTTTGTGGGGGACGGCCCTCCACTTT	CASSLWGTALHF
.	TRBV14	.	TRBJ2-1	TGTGCCAGCAGCCAAGCCGGGGAGTTGGGTGAGCAGTTCTTC	CASSQAGELGEQFF
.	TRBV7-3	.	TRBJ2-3	TGTGCCAGCAGCTTCATAGGGGACTCGGCCGATACGCAGTATTTT	CASSFIGDSADTQYF
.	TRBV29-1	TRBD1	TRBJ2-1	TGCAGCGTGGAGGGGACAGGGGTTAGCAATGAGCAGTTCTTC	CSVEGTGVSNEQFF
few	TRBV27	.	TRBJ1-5	TGTGCCAGCAGTTTAGAGGGGGGCTATCAGCCCCAGCATTTT	CASSLEGGYQPQHF
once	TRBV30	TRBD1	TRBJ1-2	TGTGCCTGGAGTGAATTACCGGGACAGGGAGTCTATGGCTACACCTTC	CAWSELPGQGVYGYTF
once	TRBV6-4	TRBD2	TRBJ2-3	TGTGCCAGCAGTGACGGAGCGGGGAGCGGGGCAGATACGCAGTATTTT	CASSDGAGSGADTQYF
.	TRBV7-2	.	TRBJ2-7	TGTGCCAGCAGCTTAGTACACGGGAGGGGGCCTAGGGAGCAGTACTTC	CASSLVHGRGPREQYF
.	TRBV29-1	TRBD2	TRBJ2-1	TGCAGCGCCGGACTAGCGGGAGTGAATGAGCAGTTCTTC	CSAGLAGVNEQFF
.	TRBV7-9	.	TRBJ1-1	TGTGCCAGCAGCTTAGATAGGGAAGCTTTCTTT	CASSLDREAFF
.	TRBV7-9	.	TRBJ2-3	TGTGCCAGCAGACCTCGAACGGGACCCTTTAGCACAGATACGCAGTATTTT	CASRPRTGPFSTDTQYF
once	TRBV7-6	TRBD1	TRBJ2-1	TGTGCCAGCAGCCCTCCGGGACAGTTATACAATGAGCAGTTCTTC	CASSPPGQLYNEQFF
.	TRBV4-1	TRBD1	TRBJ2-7	TGCGCCAGCAGCCAAGTGGGAAGGGGACAGGGAACCTACGAGCAGTACTTC	CASSQVGRGQGTYEQYF
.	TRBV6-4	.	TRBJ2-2	TGTGCCAGCAGTGACTCAGGGGGAGGAGAGACCGGGGAGCTGTTTTTT	CASSDSGGGETGELFF
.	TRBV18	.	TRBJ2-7	TGTGCCAGCTCAACTTCTATGTCTTCCTACGAGCAGTACTTC	CASSTSMSSYEQYF
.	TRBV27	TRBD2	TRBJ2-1	TGTGCCAGCAGTTTATTGGGGGGGGTACAGTTCTTC	CASSLLGGVQFF
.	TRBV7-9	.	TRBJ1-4	TGTGCCAGCAGCTTAGACGGTGAAAAACTGTTTTTT	CASSLDGEKLFF
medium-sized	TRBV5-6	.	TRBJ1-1	TGTGCCAGCAGCTCCGGGACATGGAGCACTGAAGCTTTCTTT	CASSSGTWSTEAFF
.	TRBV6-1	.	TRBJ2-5	TGTGCCAGCAGTGAAGGGGTACAAGAGACCCAGTACTTC	CASSEGVQETQYF
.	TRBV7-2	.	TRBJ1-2	TGTGCCAGCAGCTTAGATCTGGGACACCCCTATGGCTACACCTTC	CASSLDLGHPYGYTF
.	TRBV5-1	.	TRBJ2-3	TGCGCCAGCAGCCCTTGGACGGCTACAGATACGCAGTATTTT	CASSPWTATDTQYF
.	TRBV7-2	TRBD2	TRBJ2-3	TGTGCCAGCAGCCCGACTTGGGGGACTAGCGGACCTAGCACAGATACGCAGTATTTT	CASSPTWGTSGPSTDTQYF
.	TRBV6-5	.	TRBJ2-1	TGTGCCAGCAGTTACGTGGCCTACAATGAGCAGTTCTTC	CASSYVAYNEQFF
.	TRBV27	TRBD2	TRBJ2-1	TGTGCCAGCAGTTTGTTTGGGGCTAGCGGTTACAATGAGCAGTTCTTC	CASSLFGASGYNEQFF
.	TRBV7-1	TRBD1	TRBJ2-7	TGTGCCAGCAGCTTAGCCCCGCAGGGGGTGAGCGAGCAGTACTTC	CASSLAPQGVSEQYF
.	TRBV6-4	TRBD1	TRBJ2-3	TGTGCCAGCAGTGACGGGACAGGGGGCGCAGATACGCAGTATTTT	CASSDGTGGADTQYF
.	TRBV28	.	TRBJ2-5	TGTGCCAGCAGTTCACGGAAAGAGGGGCTACCGGAGACCCAGTACTTC	CASSSRKEGLPETQYF
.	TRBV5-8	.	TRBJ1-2	TGTGCCAGCAGCTTAGGAACAGCAAACTATGGCTACACCTTC	CASSLGTANYGYTF
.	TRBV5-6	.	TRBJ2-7	TGTGCCAGCAGCTCGCAGGGGCCTTCCTACGAGCAGTACTTC	CASSSQGPSYEQYF
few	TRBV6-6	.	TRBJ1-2	TGTGCCAGCAGTCATTACACCGGTGGCTACACCTTC	CASSHYTGGYTF
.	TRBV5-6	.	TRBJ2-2	TGTGCCAGCAGCTTAATTACCGACAAATACACCGGGGAGCTGTTTTTT	CASSLITDKYTGELFF
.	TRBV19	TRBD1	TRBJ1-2	TGTGCCAGTAGTGTCCTACAGGGGGCCGATGGCTACACCTTC	CASSVLQGADGYTF
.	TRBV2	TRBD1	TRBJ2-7	TGTGCCAGCATCGGACAGGACTCCTACGAGCAGTACTTC	CASIGQDSYEQYF
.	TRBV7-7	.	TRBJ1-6	TGTGCCAGCAGCTCCGTCGCGGGGGATTCACCCCTCCACTTT	CASSSVAGDSPLHF
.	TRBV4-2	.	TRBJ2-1	TGTGCCAGCAGCCAAGGCAGTAGTAATGAGCAGTTCTTC	CASSQGSSNEQFF
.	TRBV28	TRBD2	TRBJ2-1	TGTGCCAGCGCTAGCGGGGGGTCCCGAGACCCGTTCTTC	CASASGGSRDPFF
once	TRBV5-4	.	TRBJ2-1	TGTGCCAGCAGCCAAGAGAAGAACGGTCCTGAGCAGTTCTTC	CASSQEKNGPEQFF
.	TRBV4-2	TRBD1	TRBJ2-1	TGTGCCAGCAGCCGGTCCGGGACAGGGGACTACAATGAGCAGTTCTTC	CASSRSGTGDYNEQFF
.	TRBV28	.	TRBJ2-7	TGTGCCAGCAGTTTGCGGGTGTCTCTCGACGAGCAGTACTTC	CASSLRVSLDEQYF
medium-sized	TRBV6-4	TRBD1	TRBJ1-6	TGTGCCAGCAGTTCCTCGACAGGGGGCGATTCACCCCTCCACTTT	CASSSSTGGDSPLHF
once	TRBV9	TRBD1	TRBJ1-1	TGTGCCAGCAGCGCCCGACAGGGCACTGAAGCTTTCTTT	CASSARQGTEAFF
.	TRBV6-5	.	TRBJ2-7	TGTGCCAGCAGTTACGACCATAGCTCCTACGAGCAGTACTTC	CASSYDHSSYEQYF
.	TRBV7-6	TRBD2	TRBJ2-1	TGTGCCAGCAGCTTAATAGCGGGGGGGCTTAATGAGCAGTTCTTC	CASSLIAGGLNEQFF
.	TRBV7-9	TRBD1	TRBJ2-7	TGTGCCAGCAGCTTAGCCCCGGGACAGGGCTACGAGCAGTACTTC	CASSLAPGQGYEQYF
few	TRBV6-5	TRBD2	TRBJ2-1	TGTGCCAGCAGTAAAACTAGCGGGGGGTACAATGAGCAGTTCTTC	CASSKTSGGYNEQFF
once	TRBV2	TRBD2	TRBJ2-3	TGTGCCAGCAGTCCTTGGACTAGCGGCACAGATACGCAGTATTTT	CASSPWTSGTDTQYF
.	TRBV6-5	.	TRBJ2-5	TGTGCCAGCAGTGAACTTGCGTGGGAAGAGACCCAGTACTTC	CASSELAWEETQYF
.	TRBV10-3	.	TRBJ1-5	TGTGCCATCCGGGACGGACTCAATCAGCCCCAGCATTTT	CAIRDGLNQPQHF
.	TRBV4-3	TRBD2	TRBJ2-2	TGCGCCAGCAGCCCTTGGACTAGTTCCGGGGAGCTGTTTTTT	CASSPWTSSGELFF